The entry below describes one T cell receptor beta chain. Its antigen is unidentified. The CDR3 has 16 residues. CDR1 DFQATT and CDR2 SNEGSKA come from the germline V gene (reference sequence). This sample is drawn from a study of monozygotic twins with inflammatory bowel disease. Study-wide points: IBD patients, compared with healthy twins, shared fewer clonotypes with others (especially with disease activity). TCRbeta inverse Simpson diversity was decreased in IBD patients versus healthy co-twins. Any single strong signal or clonotype tied to IBD lacked support.

After re-calling the 5' RACE reads, TCRdb lists one entry per CDR3 protein, DNA absent. The sample holds about 450,000 distinct CDR3 sequences. Material: blood. This rearrangement joins TRBV20-1 to TRBJ1-1; TCRdb's D gene call, TRBD1, goes unchecked for lack of DNA. The receptor comes from a human donor with ulcerative colitis or Crohn's disease, or a healthy co-twin of an affected twin (not recorded which). CDR3 sequence reads: CSATTRQGRENTEAFF.